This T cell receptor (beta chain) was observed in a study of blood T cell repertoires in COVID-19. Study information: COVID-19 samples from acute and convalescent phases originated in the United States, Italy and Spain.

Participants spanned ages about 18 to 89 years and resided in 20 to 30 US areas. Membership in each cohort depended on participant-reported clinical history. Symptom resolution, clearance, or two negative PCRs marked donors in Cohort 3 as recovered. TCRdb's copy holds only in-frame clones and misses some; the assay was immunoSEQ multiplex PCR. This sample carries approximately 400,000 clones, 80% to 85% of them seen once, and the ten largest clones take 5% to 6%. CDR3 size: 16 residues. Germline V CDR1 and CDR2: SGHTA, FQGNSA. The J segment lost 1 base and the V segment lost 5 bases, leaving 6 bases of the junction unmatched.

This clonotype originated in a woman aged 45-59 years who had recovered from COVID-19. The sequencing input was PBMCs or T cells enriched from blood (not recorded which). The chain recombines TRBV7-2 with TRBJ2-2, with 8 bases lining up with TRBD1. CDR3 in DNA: TGTGCCAGCAGCCCGCAGGGGGCTAGGAACACCGGGGAGCTGTTTTTT. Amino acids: CASSPQGARNTGELFF.